Following are 5 T cell receptor beta chains from one sample sequenced in a study of CD8 T cells in Susac syndrome. Reverse transcription of about 0.45 to 1 ug RNA was performed with random hexamers. TCRdb passed the immunoSEQ multiplex PCR reads through MiXCR, listing each CDR3 protein once. The data hold more than 100,000 distinct CDR3 sequences, with roughly 95% observed a single time. Sequencing input: CD4+ T cells from PBMCs. Receptor source: a human donor with Susac syndrome.

The rearrangement links TRBV30 to TRBJ1-5; no firm D call. The CDR3 spans 13 residues. V gave up 0 bases and J gave up 4 bases, with 7 bases separating them. Germline values: CDR1 GTSNPN, CDR2 SVGIG (reference sequence). This CDR3 is CAWSVSRNQPQHF. The CDR3 coding sequence is TGTGCCTGGAGTGTTTCGCGAAATCAGCCCCAGCATTTT. The full variable domain, rest sourced from reference TRBV30 and TRBJ1-5, is SQTIHQWPATLVQPVGSPLSLECTVEGTSNPNLYWYRQAAGRGLQLLFYSVGIGQISSEVPQNLSASRPQDRQFILSSKKLLLSDSGFYLCAWSVSRNQPQHFGDGTRLSIL.

V gene TRBV12-3 or TRBV12-4 combines with J gene TRBJ1-2; D call uncertain. V lost 6 bases, J lost 2 bases, and 13 bases lay in between. The CDR3 has 14 residues. CDR3 sequence reads: CASRVQAFNYGYTF. The CDR3, as DNA: TGTGCCAGCAGGGTTCAGGCGTTCAACTATGGCTACACCTTC.

V is TRBV2 and J is TRBJ2-3, with no clear D. V was cut by 6 bases and J by 2 bases, with 6 bases left in between. The CDR3 covers 12 residues. From germline, CDR1 is SNHLY and CDR2 FYNNEI. CDR3 loop: CASRQITDTQYF. CDR3 coding DNA: TGTGCCAGCAGGCAGATCACAGATACGCAGTATTTT.

The gene calls are TRBV10-3 and TRBJ2-2; 7 nucleotides align to TRBD2. Germline V CDR1 and CDR2: ENHRY, SYGVKD. This CDR3 spans 14 amino acids. V lost 6 bases, J lost 1 base, and 2 bases stayed unmatched. CDR3 loop: CAIRAGENTGELFF. The CDR3 nucleotides read TGTGCCATCAGGGCGGGAGAGAACACCGGGGAGCTGTTTTTT.

The chain employs TRBV29-1 and TRBJ1-5; D not resolved. Germline-derived CDR1 and CDR2 are SQVTM and ANQGSEA. The CDR3 has 13 amino acids. The ends were cut back, 6 bases at V and 0 bases at J, with 9 bases in the middle. CDR3 in amino acids: CSVGGHSNQPQHF. The CDR3 DNA sequence: TGCAGCGTCGGAGGTCATAGCAATCAGCCCCAGCATTTT.